A selection of T cell receptor beta chains follows, all from one sample in a study of early T cells in non-severe SARS-CoV-2 infection. TCRdb reprocessed the 5' RACE reads via MiXCR and lists one record per CDR3 protein. The sample lists about 77,000 distinct CDR3 sequences; over 9% were seen once. The sample was whole blood. Receptor source: an adult who was a healthcare worker with PCR-confirmed SARS-CoV-2 infection or an uninfected control (not recorded which). Both conserved end residues are part of each CDR3. D genes are given only for firm matches.

>.|TRBV7-2|TRBJ2-1
CASSRYSIQRVSSYNEQFF
>.|TRBV29-1|TRBJ2-3
CSVGADTQYF
>.|TRBV3-1|TRBJ2-7
CASSRGQSSYEQYF
>TRBD1|TRBV20-1|TRBJ1-5
CSAARLTGTGNQPQHF
>.|TRBV28|TRBJ1-5
CASTKGAGARSNQPQHF
>.|TRBV13|TRBJ2-1
CASSFDPGRSYNEQFF
>TRBD1|TRBV7-3|TRBJ2-2
CASRIQGYTGELFF
>.|TRBV7-8|TRBJ2-3
CASTVTDTQYF
>TRBD1|TRBV25-1|TRBJ1-1
CASSEHRGVDTEAFF
>.|TRBV5-4|TRBJ1-6
CASSLQGNKDSPLHF
>TRBD2|TRBV7-2|TRBJ2-5
CASSLPSGMETQYF
>TRBD2|TRBV10-3|TRBJ2-7
CATGTSAYEQYF
>.|TRBV20-1|TRBJ1-5
CSASSSTQQGYQPQHF
>.|TRBV9|TRBJ2-4
CASSVNVGDSPRYF
>.|TRBV7-8|TRBJ2-3
CASNLEAPTDTQYF
>.|TRBV3-1|TRBJ2-2
CASSQNWDTGELFF
>TRBD2|TRBV6-1|TRBJ2-2
CASSEELLAGIVGELFF